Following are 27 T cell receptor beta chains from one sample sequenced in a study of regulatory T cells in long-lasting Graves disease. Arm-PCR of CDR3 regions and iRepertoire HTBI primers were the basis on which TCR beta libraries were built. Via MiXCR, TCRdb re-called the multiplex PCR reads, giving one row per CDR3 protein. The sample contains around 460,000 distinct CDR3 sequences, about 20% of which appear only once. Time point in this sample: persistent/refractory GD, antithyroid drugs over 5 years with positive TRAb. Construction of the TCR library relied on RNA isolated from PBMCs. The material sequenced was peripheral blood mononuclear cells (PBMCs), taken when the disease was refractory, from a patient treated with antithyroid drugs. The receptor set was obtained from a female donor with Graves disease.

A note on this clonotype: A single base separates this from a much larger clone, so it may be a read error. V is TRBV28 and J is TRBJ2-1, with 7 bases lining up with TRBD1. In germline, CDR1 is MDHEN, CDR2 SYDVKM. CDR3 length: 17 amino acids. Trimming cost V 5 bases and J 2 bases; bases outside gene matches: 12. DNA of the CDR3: TGTGCCAGCAGTCAGGTTACCGGGACAGTCCCCTACAATGAGCAGTTCTTC. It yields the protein CASSQVTGTVPYNEQFF.

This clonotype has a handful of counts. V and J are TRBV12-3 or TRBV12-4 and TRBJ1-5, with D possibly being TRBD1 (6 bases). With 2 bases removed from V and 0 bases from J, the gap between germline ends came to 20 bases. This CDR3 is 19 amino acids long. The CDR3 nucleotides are TGTGCCAGCAGTTTACCAAACCGGGACACTCTGCATAGCAATCAGCCCCAGCATTTT. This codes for CASSLPNRDTLHSNQPQHF.

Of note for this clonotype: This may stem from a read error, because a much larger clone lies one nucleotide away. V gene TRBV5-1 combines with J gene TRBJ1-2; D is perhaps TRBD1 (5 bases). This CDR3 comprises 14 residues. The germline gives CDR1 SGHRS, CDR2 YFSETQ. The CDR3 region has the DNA TGCGCCAACAGCTTTTCTCAGGGAGTGGATGGCTACACCTTC. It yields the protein CANSFSQGVDGYTF.

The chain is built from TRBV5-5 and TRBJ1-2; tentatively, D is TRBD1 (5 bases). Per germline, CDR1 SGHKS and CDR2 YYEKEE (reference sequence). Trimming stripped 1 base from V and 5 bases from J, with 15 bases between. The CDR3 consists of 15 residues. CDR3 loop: CASSLYQGNSYGYTF. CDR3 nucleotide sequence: TGTGCCAGCAGCTTGTACCAGGGAAATAGTTATGGCTACACCTTC.

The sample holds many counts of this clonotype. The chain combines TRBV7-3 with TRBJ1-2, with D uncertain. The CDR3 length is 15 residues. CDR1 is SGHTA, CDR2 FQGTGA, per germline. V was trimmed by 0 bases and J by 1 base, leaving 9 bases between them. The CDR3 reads CASSLTIRDNYGYTF. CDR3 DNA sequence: TGTGCCAGCAGCTTAACGATCCGGGATAACTATGGCTACACCTTC.

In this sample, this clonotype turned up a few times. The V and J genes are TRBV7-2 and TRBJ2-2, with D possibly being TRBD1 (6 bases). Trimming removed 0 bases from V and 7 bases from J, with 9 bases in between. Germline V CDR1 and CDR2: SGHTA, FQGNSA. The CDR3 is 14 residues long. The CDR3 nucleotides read TGTGCCAGCAGCTTAGCGGGACACCACGGGGAGCTGTTTTTT. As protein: CASSLAGHHGELFF. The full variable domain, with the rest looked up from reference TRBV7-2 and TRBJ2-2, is GAGVSQSPSNKVTEKGKDVELRCDPISGHTALYWYRQSLGQGLEFLIYFQGNSAPDKSGLPSDRFSAERTGGSVSTLTIQRTQQEDSAVYLCASSLAGHHGELFFGEGSRLTVL.

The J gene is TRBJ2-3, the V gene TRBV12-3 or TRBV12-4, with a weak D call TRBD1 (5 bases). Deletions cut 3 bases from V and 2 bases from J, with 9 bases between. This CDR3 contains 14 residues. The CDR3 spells CASSLDTYTDTQYF. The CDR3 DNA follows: TGTGCCAGCAGTTTGGACACCTACACAGATACGCAGTATTTT.

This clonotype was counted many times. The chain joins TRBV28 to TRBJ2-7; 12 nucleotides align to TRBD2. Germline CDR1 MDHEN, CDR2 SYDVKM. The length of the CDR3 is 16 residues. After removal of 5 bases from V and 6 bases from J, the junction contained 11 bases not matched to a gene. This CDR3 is CASSPGLAGLFVEQYF. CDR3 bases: TGTGCCAGCAGTCCCGGACTAGCGGGACTTTTCGTCGAGCAGTACTTC.

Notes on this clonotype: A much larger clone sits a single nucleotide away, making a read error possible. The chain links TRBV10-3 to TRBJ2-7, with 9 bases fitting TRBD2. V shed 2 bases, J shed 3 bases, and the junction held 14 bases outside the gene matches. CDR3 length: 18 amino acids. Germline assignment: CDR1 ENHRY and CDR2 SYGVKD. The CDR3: CAISEMALAGLHVYEQYF. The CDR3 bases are TGTGCCATCAGTGAGATGGCCCTAGCGGGGCTCCATGTCTACGAGCAGTACTTC.

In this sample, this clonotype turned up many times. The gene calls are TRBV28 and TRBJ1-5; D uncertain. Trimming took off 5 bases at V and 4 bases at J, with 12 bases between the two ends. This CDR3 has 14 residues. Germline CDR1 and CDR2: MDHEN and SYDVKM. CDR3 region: CASSPETENQPQHF. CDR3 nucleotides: TGTGCCAGCAGTCCCGAGACCGAAAATCAGCCCCAGCATTTT.

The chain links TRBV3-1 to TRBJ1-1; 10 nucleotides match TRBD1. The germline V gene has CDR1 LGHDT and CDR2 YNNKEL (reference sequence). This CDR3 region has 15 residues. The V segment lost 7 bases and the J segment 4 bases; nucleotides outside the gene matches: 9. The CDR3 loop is CASIEAGQGTTEAFF. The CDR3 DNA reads TGTGCCAGCATCGAAGCGGGACAGGGGACCACTGAAGCTTTCTTT. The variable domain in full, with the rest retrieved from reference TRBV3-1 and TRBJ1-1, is DTAVSQTPKYLVTQMGNDKSIKCEQNLGHDTMYWYKQDSKKFLKIMFSYNNKELIINETVPNRFSPKSPDKAHLNLHINSLELGDSAVYFCASIEAGQGTTEAFFGQGTRLTVV.

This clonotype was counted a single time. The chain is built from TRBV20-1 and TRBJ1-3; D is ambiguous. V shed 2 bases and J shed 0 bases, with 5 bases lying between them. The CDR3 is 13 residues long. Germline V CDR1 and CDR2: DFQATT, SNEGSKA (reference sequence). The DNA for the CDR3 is TGCAGTGCTAGACCCATCTCTGGAAACACCATATATTTT. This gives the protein CSARPISGNTIYF.

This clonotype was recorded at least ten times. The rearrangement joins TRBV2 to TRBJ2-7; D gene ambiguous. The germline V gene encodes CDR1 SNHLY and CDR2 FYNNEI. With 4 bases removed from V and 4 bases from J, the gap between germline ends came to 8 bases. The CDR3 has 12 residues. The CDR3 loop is CASSAPGYEQYF. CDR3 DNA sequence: TGTGCCAGCAGTGCCCCCGGGTACGAGCAGTACTTC. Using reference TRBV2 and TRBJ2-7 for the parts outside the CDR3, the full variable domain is EPEVTQTPSHQVTQMGQEVILRCVPISNHLYFYWYRQILGQKVEFLVSFYNNEISEKSEIFDDQFSVERPDGSNFTLKIRSTKLEDSAMYFCASSAPGYEQYFGPGTRLTVT.

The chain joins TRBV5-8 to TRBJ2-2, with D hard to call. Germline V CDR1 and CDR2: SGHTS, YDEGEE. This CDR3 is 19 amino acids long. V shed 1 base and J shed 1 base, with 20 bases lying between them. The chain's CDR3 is CASSLLNAGLVGNTGELFF. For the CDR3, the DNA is TGTGCCAGCAGCTTGCTTAACGCCGGGTTAGTTGGGAACACCGGGGAGCTGTTTTTT.

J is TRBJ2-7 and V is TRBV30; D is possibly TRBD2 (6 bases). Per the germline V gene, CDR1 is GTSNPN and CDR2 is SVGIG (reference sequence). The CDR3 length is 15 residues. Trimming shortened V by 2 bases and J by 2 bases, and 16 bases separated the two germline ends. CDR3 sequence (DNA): TGTGCCTGGAGTAACCCGCGGGACGCAGCCTACGAGCAGTACTTC. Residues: CAWSNPRDAAYEQYF.

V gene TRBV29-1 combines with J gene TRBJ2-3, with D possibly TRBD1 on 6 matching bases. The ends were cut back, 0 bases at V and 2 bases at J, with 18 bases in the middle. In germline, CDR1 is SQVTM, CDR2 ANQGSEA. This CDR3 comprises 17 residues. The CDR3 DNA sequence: TGCAGCGTTGAAGATAAGGCCGGGACACGCTTCACAGATACGCAGTATTTT. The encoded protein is CSVEDKAGTRFTDTQYF.

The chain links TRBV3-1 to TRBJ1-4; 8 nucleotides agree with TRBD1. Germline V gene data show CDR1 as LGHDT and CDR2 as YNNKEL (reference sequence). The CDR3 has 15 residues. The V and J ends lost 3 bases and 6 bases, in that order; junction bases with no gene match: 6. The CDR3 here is CASSQTGAGHEKLFF. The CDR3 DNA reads TGTGCCAGCAGCCAGACAGGGGCGGGACATGAAAAACTGTTTTTT.

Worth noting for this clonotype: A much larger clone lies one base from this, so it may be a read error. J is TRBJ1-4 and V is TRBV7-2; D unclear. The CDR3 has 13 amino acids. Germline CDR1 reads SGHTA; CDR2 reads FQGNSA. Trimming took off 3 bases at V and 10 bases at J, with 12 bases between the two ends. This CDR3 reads CASSFAGSGKLFF. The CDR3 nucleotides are TGTGCCAGCAGCTTTGCCGGGAGTGGAAAACTGTTTTTT.

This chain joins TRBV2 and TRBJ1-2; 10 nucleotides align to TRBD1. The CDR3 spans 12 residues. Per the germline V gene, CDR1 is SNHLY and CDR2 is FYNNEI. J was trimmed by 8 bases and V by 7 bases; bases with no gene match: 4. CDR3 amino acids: CASTGQGQGYTF. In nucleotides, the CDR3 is TGTGCCAGCACGGGACAGGGGCAAGGCTACACCTTC.

Here the CDR3 reads CASSTSQGPQETQYF. The CDR3 bases are TGTGCCAGCAGCACTAGCCAGGGACCCCAAGAGACCCAGTACTTC. The V call is TRBV7-3, the J call TRBJ2-5, with D possibly matching TRBD2 (6 bases). V shed 5 bases and J shed 1 base, with 14 bases lying between them. Per the germline V gene, CDR1 is SGHTA and CDR2 is FQGTGA. CDR3 length equals 15 residues.

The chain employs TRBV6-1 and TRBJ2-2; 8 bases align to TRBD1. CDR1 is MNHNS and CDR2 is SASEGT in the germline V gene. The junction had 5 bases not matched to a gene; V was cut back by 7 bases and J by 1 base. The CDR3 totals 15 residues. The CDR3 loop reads CASTLGQGNTGELFF. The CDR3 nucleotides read TGTGCCAGCACCCTCGGACAGGGGAACACCGGGGAGCTGTTTTTT.

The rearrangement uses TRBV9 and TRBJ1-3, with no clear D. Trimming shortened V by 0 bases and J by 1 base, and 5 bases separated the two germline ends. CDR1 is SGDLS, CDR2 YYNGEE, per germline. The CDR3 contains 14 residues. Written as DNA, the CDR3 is TGTGCCAGCAGCGTAGCGAAGTCTGGAAACACCATATATTTT. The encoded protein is CASSVAKSGNTIYF.

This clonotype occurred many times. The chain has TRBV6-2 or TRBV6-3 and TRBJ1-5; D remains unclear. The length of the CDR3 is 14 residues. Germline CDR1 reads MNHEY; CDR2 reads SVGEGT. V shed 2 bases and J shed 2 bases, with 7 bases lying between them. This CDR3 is CASSYLEGNQPQHF. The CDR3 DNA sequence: TGTGCCAGCAGTTACCTCGAAGGCAATCAGCCCCAGCATTTT.

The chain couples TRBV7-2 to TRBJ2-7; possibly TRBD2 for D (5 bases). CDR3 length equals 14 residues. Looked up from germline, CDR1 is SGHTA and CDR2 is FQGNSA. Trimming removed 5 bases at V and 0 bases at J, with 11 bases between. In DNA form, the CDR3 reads TGTGCCAGCAGCACACGCCGGGACTCCTACGAGCAGTACTTC. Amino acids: CASSTRRDSYEQYF.

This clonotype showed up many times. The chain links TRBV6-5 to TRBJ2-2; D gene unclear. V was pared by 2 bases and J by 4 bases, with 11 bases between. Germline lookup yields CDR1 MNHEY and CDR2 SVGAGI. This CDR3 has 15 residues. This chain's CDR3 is CASSYDDRFTGELFF. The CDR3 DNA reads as TGTGCCAGCAGTTACGACGATCGGTTCACCGGGGAGCTGTTTTTT.

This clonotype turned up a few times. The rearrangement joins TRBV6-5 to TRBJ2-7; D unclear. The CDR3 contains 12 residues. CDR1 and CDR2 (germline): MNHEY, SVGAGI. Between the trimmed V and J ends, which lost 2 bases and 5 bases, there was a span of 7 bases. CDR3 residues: CASSYILHEQYF. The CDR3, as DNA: TGTGCCAGCAGTTACATTCTGCACGAGCAGTACTTC.

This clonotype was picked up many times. DNA for the CDR3: TGTGCCAGCAGCCAAACAGGGGGAAGAGCTAACTATGGCTACACCTTC. This gives the protein CASSQTGGRANYGYTF. The V and J genes are TRBV28 and TRBJ1-2, with 8 bases lining up with TRBD1. This CDR3 is built from 16 residues. The junction had 9 bases not matched to a gene; V was cut back by 6 bases and J by 0 bases. Per the germline V gene, CDR1 is MDHEN and CDR2 is SYDVKM.